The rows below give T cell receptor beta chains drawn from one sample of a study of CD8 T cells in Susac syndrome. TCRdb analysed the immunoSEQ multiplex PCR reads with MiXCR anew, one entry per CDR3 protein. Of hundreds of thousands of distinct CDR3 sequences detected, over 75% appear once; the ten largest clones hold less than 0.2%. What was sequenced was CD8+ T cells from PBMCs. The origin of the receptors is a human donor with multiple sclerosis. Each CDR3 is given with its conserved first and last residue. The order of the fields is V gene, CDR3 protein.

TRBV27 CASSPRGDEAFF
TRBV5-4 CASSLAPQEANYGYTF
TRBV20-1 CSARLSGYEQYF
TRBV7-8 CASSLEARGGYNEQFF
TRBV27 CASSFASEGFHEQYF
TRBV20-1 CSARDSTGRYDEQYF
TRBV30 CAWLGSDTQYF
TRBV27 CASKDFYEQYF
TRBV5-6 CASSGRWDRGTEAFF
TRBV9 CASSVFDRPYEQYF
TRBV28 CASSSRFPEMNTEAFF
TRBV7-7 CASSFGVPLGTASYEQYF
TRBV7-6 CASSLGSSGAWGYEQYF
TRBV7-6 CASCRDSLDTQYF
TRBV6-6 CAISVGSEQFF
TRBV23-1 CASSQGTPPREQYF
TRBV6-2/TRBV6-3 CASSHAIQQHYEQYF
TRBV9 CASSPRGGAGPTDTQYF
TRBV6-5 CASSYALVAEYEQYF
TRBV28 CASSLLGLLRGSTDTQYF
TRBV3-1 CASSQWRVAGELFF
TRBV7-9 CASRGRQGWGNQPQHF
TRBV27 CASRPIGGTGELFF
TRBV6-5 CASSYSQAGPYNEQFF
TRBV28 CASNPSLRVQGLNEQYF
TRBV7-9 CASSPLPSTGEQYF
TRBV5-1 CASSLASGVYNEQFF
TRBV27 CASRVGSYEQYF
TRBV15 CATSRDRSAGWPQHF
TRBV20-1 CSARDRAQGSIYEQYF
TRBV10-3 CAIRATEGTDTQYF
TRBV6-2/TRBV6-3 CASRRVVATGNNDPGNTIYF
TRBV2 CASSEEGDSNQPQHF
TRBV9 CASSEISDRGLHEQYF
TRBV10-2 CASSETDYGELFF
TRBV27 CASTNGPGNEQFF
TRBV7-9 CASRDGLLREETQYF
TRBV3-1 CASSRQVGSSYNEQFF
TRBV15 CATSDQGGAYGYTF
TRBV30 CASFSGGERSGGYTF
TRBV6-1 CASSEAGEANYGYTF
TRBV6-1 CASSETSGGGTDTQYF
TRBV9 CASSQGMTADGYTF
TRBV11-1 CASSPKDPTESIEWNGELFF
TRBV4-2 CASSQEEGSGRAPYNEQFF
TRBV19 CASIGDSEAFF